The present T cell receptor (beta chain) was sequenced within a study of T cells in Graves' hyperthyroidism and ophthalmopathy. Regions amplified from RNA transcripts were the TCR beta CDR3 regions. First-round RT-PCR of the TCR CDR3 relied on the HTBI primer set. Each CDR3 protein gets one entry after TCRdb re-called the multiplex PCR reads with MiXCR. Among about 270,000 distinct CDR3 sequences listed, about 20% were seen once. The CDR3 runs 16 residues. In germline, CDR1 is KGHSH, CDR2 LQKENI. Losses at the gene ends were 5 bases for V and 8 bases for J; bases not matched to a gene: 11. The PBMCs were sourced from fresh peripheral blood (approximately 9.6 ml). Overall study results and limits: The model anticipated ophthalmopathy a median approximately 6.7 months pre-onset.

Regarding this clonotype: The antigen remains unidentified.

Sequencing was performed on blood. The receptor was isolated from a man aged 25 to 40 with Graves' ophthalmopathy. V and J are TRBV18 and TRBJ2-1, with 11 bases fitting TRBD2. In nucleotides, the CDR3 is TGTGCCAGCTCAACGGGACTAGCGGCCTCTTTTCATGAGCAGTTCTTC. Amino acid sequence: CASSTGLAASFHEQFF.